This T cell receptor beta chain was retrieved from a study of cytomegalovirus exposure and HLA in healthy donors (dated by TCRdb to about 2017). At the level of the whole study: An earlier analysis of 587 of the donors reported 276 Gb of sequence data and around 120 million unique TCR beta sequences obtained from around 170 million T cells. Donor age, sex, ethnicity and CMV serostatus were compiled alongside the repertoire data. HLA typing included class I and class II loci at four-digit resolution. A later genetic analysis used genome-wide SNP genotypes for about 60% of the 666 donors, treating that subset as a discovery cohort. Of the roughly 390 genotyped donors, 81% fell in the genetic ancestry cluster associated with self-reported Caucasian donors. Among roughly 400 genotyped donors of the cohort, an average of about 240,000 unique TCR beta nucleotide sequences were sequenced per donor, about a sixth of them non-productive. Five DR-DQ haplotypes were treated as single units for association and clustering because of strong linkage in the cohort. In addition to the first cohort of 666 subjects, a separate validation cohort of 120 different subjects was used. The study aimed to test whether cataloging public T cell receptors could reveal signatures of past pathogen exposure. The number of donors typed differed by locus, with about 629-630 for A, B, C, DRB1 and DQB1, around 560 for DQA1, approximately 580 for DPA1, and roughly 450 for DPB1. An early release that covered about 600 HLA-typed donors contained approximately 300 gigabases of sequencing data and 75 million to 100 million unique TCR sequences. In an earlier analysis of more than 550 of the donors, high-throughput TCR beta sequencing was used to judge whether each TCR beta V gene segment behaved as functional or pseudogenic. The T cell repertoires of 666 subjects were profiled by immunosequencing and related to cytomegalovirus serostatus. Rather than using new phenotypic data, the later analysis identified candidate immune exposures from TCR beta sequences and from how often those sequences occurred across donors. To study patterns of TCR occurrence, a later analysis re-analyzed previously published TCR beta repertoires from 700 or so donors and added high-resolution HLA genotyping. To predict cytomegalovirus infection status, the study combined high-throughput TCR immunosequencing, statistical association of individual TCRs with disease status, and machine learning. All discovery cohort repertoires had been generated on a single sequencing platform.

The receptor library was made with the immunoSEQ multiplex PCR assay. A mixture of 60 forward primers for TCR Vbeta segments and 13 reverse primers for TCR Jbeta segments was used in the multiplex PCR. A multiplex PCR assay on genomic DNA amplified the CDR3 region of rearranged TCR beta genes. Amplified TCR beta libraries were sequenced as 87-base-pair reads on the Illumina HiSeq System. In the source study's methods: Across the 700 or so repertoires, a later analysis counted 78 million or so unique TCR beta chains, roughly 11 million of which were shared by at least two donors. A nearest-neighbor algorithm error-corrected the raw reads and collapsed the reads into unique sequences, merging closely related sequences to remove PCR and sequencing errors. V, D and J gene segments were assigned by aligning CDR3 sequences to IMGT reference sequences. For a sequence to be retained, at least a six-nucleotide match to both a V gene segment and a J gene segment was required. Rearrangements were classified as productive when the CDR3 lacked stop codons and remained in frame with V and J, and all other rearrangements were classified as non-productive. Following IMGT convention, CDR3 was defined as the stretch from the second conserved V-encoded cysteine to the conserved J-encoded phenylalanine. Sequences without an unambiguous match to a single V gene segment were excluded from the earlier analysis of about 600 of the donors. An earlier analysis of just under 600 of the donors called V segments functional above 56.7% productive rearrangements and segregating when the between-donor standard deviation exceeded 5%. To diagnose cytomegalovirus status from the catalog of TCR beta chain sequences, a statistical classification framework was built. V and J gene assignment, in a later analysis, came from comparing TCR nucleotide sequences with IMGT/GENE-DB human TR gene sequences. A later analysis assigned CDR3 sequences and most-parsimonious VDJ recombination scenarios with the TCRdist pipeline. A later analysis defined each TCR beta chain by its CDR3 amino acid sequence plus V-gene family, and excluded reads lacking a unique V-gene family. In a later analysis, fewer than 650 highly shared, low-generation-probability nucleotide sequences were removed to address suspected cross-contamination and a sequencing artifact. A later analysis calculated a clonal expansion index for each public chain from normalized within-repertoire ranks of inferred template counts. In a later analysis, generation probabilities were computed using a VDJ recombination model fitted to out-of-frame rearrangements, and the results were checked against IGoR. Hypergeometric tests were used in a later analysis to score TCR-TCR, TCR-HLA and TCR-CMV co-occurrence, with a repertoire-size bias correction applied to the TCR pairs. False discovery rates were estimated in a later analysis by permuting HLA or CMV assignments 20 times. A later analysis grouped co-occurring TCRs with DBSCAN, adding TCRdist sequence similarity when clustering within HLA-allele-positive subsets. Repertoires with fewer than 30,000 or more than 120,000 public chains were left out of co-occurrence clustering, as were about five repertoires with anomalous nucleotide sharing. TCRdb re-hosts the immuneACCESS table, in-frame sequences only. Its copies lack some clones; in the studies checked, an unresolved V gene accounts for under half of them, and the cause for the rest is not known. That table furnishes V, J and clone size, whereas the DNA furnished D and trimming. The record for this sample contains 74,000 or so clones. Jointly, the top ten make up roughly 1.5% of the sample.

Concerning this clone itself: Its target antigen remains unknown.

The cohort was made up of under 800 healthy bone marrow donors. At the time of sampling, all cohort members were nominally healthy, though unrecorded immune exposures were likely present. The donor was CMV seronegative and was included in the group of around 320 seronegative cohort members. A peripheral blood sample was provided by each donor, and peripheral blood mononuclear cells were used for TCR beta sequencing. The Qiagen DNeasy Blood Extraction Kit was used to extract genomic DNA from the blood cell samples. The CDR3 numbers 16 residues from cysteine through phenylalanine. Just the 48-base CDR3 DNA is kept, in frame starting at base 1. The CDR1 and CDR2 encoded by the germline V gene are SGHTA and FQGTGA. V lost 2 bases and J lost 5 bases, and the count of bases not matched to a germline gene is 10. General conclusions and limits of the study: Specific HLA alleles were associated with around 18,000 TCR beta sequences at a false discovery rate of 0.05 in a later analysis. According to a later analysis, parvovirus B19, influenza, CMV and Epstein-Barr virus appeared linked to several top co-occurrence clusters. A later analysis found that HLA-associated TCR beta chains were more clonally expanded and had lower generation probabilities than equally common non-associated chains. The classifier was reported to diagnose cytomegalovirus status with high specificity and sensitivity in both the original cohort and the validation cohort. V-gene and J-gene trimming of TCR beta chains was associated with a missense DCLRE1C variant in a later genetic analysis, and the association was replicated in an independent cohort. A cluster of highly shared sequence variants was judged likely to be a technical artifact of the sequencing pipeline. Because HLA typing was missing for some donors at each locus, association tests included only the typed subset. The authors suggested that the approach could potentially be extended to other disease states and immunological phenotypes. According to a later genetic analysis, donors in an Asian-associated ancestry cluster had fewer N-insertions in productive TCRs than the approximately 630-donor mean. The only immune exposure information available for the cohort was CMV serostatus. Correlated functional status among segregating V segments might be attributable to linkage disequilibrium, but an unknown experimental factor could not be ruled out. In an earlier analysis of 450 to 750 of the donors, most TCR beta V segments appeared in productive rearrangements about 87% or about 30% of the time, broadly matching IMGT annotations. According to a later analysis, TCR association rates differed among HLA loci, with DRB1 alleles showing the most associated TCRs and HLA-C alleles showing the fewest. While some public TCRs were present in many individuals, most TCR sequences turned up only very rarely across donors. In vitro tests confirmed that a few of the cytomegalovirus-associated TCR beta chains recognize cytomegalovirus antigens. A later analysis found that most CMV-associated TCR beta chains appeared HLA-restricted, with HLA associations seemingly driven largely by CMV exposure. When HLA alleles, especially DR and DQ, strongly co-occurred, attributing TCR associations to individual alleles was difficult. The study listed 164 TCR beta chains as associated with cytomegalovirus. A further reported finding was that TCR beta sequences accurately predicted the HLA-A and HLA-B alleles for most subjects in the first cohort. The presence/absence analyses assumed that sequencing depth was roughly uniform across donors, and that assumption may not be true. The earlier analysis of some 540 of the donors excluded some 16 rarely observed V segments, including chromosome 9 orphons, because counts were too low. Some IMGT-functional V segments, including TRBV6-2 and TRBV6-3, could not be distinguished by the 87-base-pair reads and were therefore excluded. In this cohort, only TCR beta chains were sequenced, and detectable features were limited by the absence of alpha or paired-chain data.

The sample taken for sequencing was PBMCs. The TCR sequence derives from a woman in her fifties or sixties in good health and CMV-seronegative. The sequence is built from TRBV7-3 and TRBJ2-7, with 9 middle bases fitting TRBD2. CDR3 loop: CASSLYGGRGLDEQYF. The DNA sequence is given as TGTGCCAGCAGCTTATACGGCGGGAGGGGTTTGGACGAGCAGTACTTC. Extended through the reference TRBV7-3 and TRBJ2-7 proteins, this CDR3 yields the full variable domain: GAGVSQTPSNKVTEKGKYVELRCDPISGHTALYWYRQSLGQGPEFLIYFQGTGAADDSGLPNDRFFAVRPEGSVSTLKIQRTERGDSAVYLCASSLYGGRGLDEQYFGPGTRLTVT.